This TCR beta chain was sequenced during a study of CD8+CD57+ T cells in acquired aplastic anemia. As for the study in general: DNA per sorted CD4+ or CD8+ sample ranged roughly 0.19 to 30 ug, averaging approximately 3.3 ug. Study-level points and caveats: No significant patient-versus-control difference appeared in CD8+ Simpson's diversity. Comparison of patients with controls identified some 29 shared CD8+ CDR3 sequences.

Genomic DNA constituted the template upon which TCR beta VDJ and CDR3 profiling was performed. Using its own MiXCR run on the reads, TCRdb lists one record per CDR3 protein. The table records around 250,000 distinct CDR3 sequences, approximately 79% of them present only once. This clonotype has just a few counts. Its matching antigen is unknown. By flow cytometry, patients selected for sequencing had shown an expansion of CD8+CD57+ cells. The study sampled blood from patients who had received no therapy. The clonotype was recovered from a human donor with aplastic anemia. Sequencing was performed on sorted CD4+, CD8+, or CD8+CD57+ T cells (not recorded which) from PBMCs.

CDR3 region: CASSLALAPNTQAFF. The CDR3 coding sequence is TGTGCCAGCAGCTTAGCTCTAGCTCCCAATACTCAAGCTTTCTTT. The V gene is TRBV7-8, the J gene TRBJ1-1; D remains unclear. This CDR3 is 15 amino acids long. Trimming removed 0 bases at V and 9 bases at J, with 17 bases between. CDR1 SGHVS and CDR2 FQNEAQ come from the germline V gene.